This passage covers 21 T cell receptor beta chains from one sample sequenced in a study of T cell responses to AZD1222 COVID-19 vaccine. Produced via immunoSEQ multiplex PCR; TCRdb's table is partial and in-frame only. The sample yields about 140,000 clones, about 90% seen once. Sequenced material: peripheral blood, taken 28 days after the second AZD1222 dose. The receptors derive from an adult who received the AZD1222 COVID-19 vaccine.

J is TRBJ2-2 and V is TRBV7-3; perhaps TRBD2 as D (6 bases). The CDR3 has 16 residues. V was trimmed by 1 base and J by 6 bases, leaving 15 bases between them. Germline loops: CDR1 SGHTA, CDR2 FQGTGA. The CDR3 reads CASSLNRLEAPGELFF. DNA of the CDR3: TGTGCCAGCAGCTTAAACCGACTAGAGGCGCCCGGGGAGCTGTTTTTT.

The CDR3 loop reads CASTHRGENEQFF. The CDR3 nucleotides are TGTGCCAGCACCCATCGAGGGGAAAATGAGCAGTTCTTC. This chain joins TRBV7-9 and TRBJ2-1; the D gene could be TRBD1 or TRBD2 (5 bases each). The CDR3 has 13 residues. In germline, CDR1 is SEHNR, CDR2 FQNEAQ (reference sequence). The V end was cut by 7 bases, the J end by 7 bases, with 14 bases between.

The chain combines TRBV29-1 with TRBJ1-1; D unresolved. Germline V gene data show CDR1 as SQVTM and CDR2 as ANQGSEA. Trimming took off 6 bases at V and 0 bases at J, with 11 bases between the two ends. The CDR3 sequence is 13 residues long. The CDR3 bases are TGCAGCGTCGCCCCCAGGTTGAACACTGAAGCTTTCTTT. This gives the protein CSVAPRLNTEAFF.

The genes are TRBV9 and TRBJ2-3; perhaps TRBD1 as D (5 bases). The CDR3 runs 14 residues. V dropped 0 bases and J dropped 5 bases, with 10 bases sitting between them. Germline CDR1 and CDR2: SGDLS and YYNGEE. Written as DNA, the CDR3 is TGTGCCAGCAGCGTAGTAGGGGAAGGAGATACGCAGTATTTT. It translates to CASSVVGEGDTQYF.

The J gene is TRBJ2-5, the V gene TRBV6-2 or TRBV6-3, with 13 positions matching TRBD2. CDR3 length: 15 amino acids. Germline assignment: CDR1 MNHEY and CDR2 SVGEGT. The V segment lost 7 bases and the J segment 6 bases; nucleotides outside the gene matches: 8. CDR3 sequence: CASTPGLAGLQTQYF. CDR3 DNA: TGTGCCAGCACCCCGGGACTAGCGGGACTTCAGACCCAGTACTTC.

The chain joins TRBV27 to TRBJ1-6, with D maybe TRBD1 (6 bases). This CDR3 contains 15 residues. Germline V gene lookup returns CDR1 MNHEY and CDR2 SMNVEV (reference sequence). The germline V and J ends were trimmed by 6 bases and 9 bases, with 18 bases remaining between them. For the CDR3, the DNA is TGTGCCAGCAGCCCCACAGGGAATTTGGGTTCACCCCTCCACTTT. This sequence encodes CASSPTGNLGSPLHF.

J is TRBJ1-1 and V is TRBV5-4; no reliable D call. The V end was cut by 5 bases, the J end by 3 bases, with 11 bases between. The CDR3 runs 13 residues. The germline CDR1 and CDR2 sequences are SGHNT and YYREEE (reference sequence). The CDR3 region has the DNA TGTGCCAGCAGTTCCCGGATGGACACTGAAGCTTTCTTT. This encodes CASSSRMDTEAFF.

V usage is TRBV5-1 and J usage is TRBJ1-1; TRBD1 might be the D (6 bases). This CDR3 region has 14 residues. V was clipped by 3 bases and J by 4 bases, with 13 bases between them. CDR1 is SGHRS and CDR2 is YFSETQ in the germline V gene. CDR3 DNA: TGCGCCAGCAGCTCACAACCGGGGGCCACTGAAGCTTTCTTT. Its translation is CASSSQPGATEAFF.

The chain combines TRBV7-2 with TRBJ1-5; the D is unclear. This CDR3 spans 14 amino acids. The V and J ends lost 4 bases and 9 bases respectively, with 16 bases between them. The germline gives CDR1 SGHTA, CDR2 FQGNSA. CDR3 sequence reads: CASSYYTLNSPQHF. CDR3 DNA sequence: TGTGCCAGCAGCTATTACACCTTAAATTCGCCCCAGCATTTT.

This rearrangement joins TRBV6-5 to TRBJ1-3; no definite D call. The CDR3 is made up of 14 amino acids. V dropped 5 bases and J dropped 7 bases, with 15 bases sitting between them. The V gene's germline CDR1 is MNHEY and CDR2 SVGAGI. The CDR3 nucleotides read TGTGCCAGCAGTACCGAAACCTACGGCAACACCATATATTTT. The encoded protein is CASSTETYGNTIYF.

The chain has TRBV2 and TRBJ1-1; D is uncertain. The CDR3 consists of 12 residues. Looked up from germline, CDR1 is SNHLY and CDR2 is FYNNEI. V was pared by 9 bases and J by 6 bases, with 14 bases between. In DNA form, the CDR3 reads TGTGCCAGTGGAAAAGGATGGGCTGAAGCTTTCTTT. Translation: CASGKGWAEAFF.

V usage is TRBV20-1 and J usage is TRBJ1-6; D gene uncertain. This CDR3 has 10 amino acids. Trimming removed 3 bases at V and 6 bases at J, with 0 bases between. CDR1 and CDR2 (germline): DFQATT, SNEGSKA (reference sequence). The DNA for the CDR3 is TGCAGTGCTAGTAATTCACCCCTCCACTTT. It encodes CSASNSPLHF.

The rearrangement uses TRBV7-3 and TRBJ2-5, with D possibly being TRBD2 (6 bases). CDR1 and CDR2 (germline): SGHTA, FQGTGA. The CDR3 extends over 14 amino acids. V shed 1 base and J shed 1 base, with 7 bases lying between them. CDR3 bases: TGTGCCAGCAGCTTAATGGGGGGCCAAGAGACCCAGTACTTC. Amino acid sequence: CASSLMGGQETQYF.

The rearrangement joins TRBV19 to TRBJ2-2; no reliable D call. This CDR3 has 14 residues. The germline CDR1 and CDR2 sequences are LNHDA and SQIVND (reference sequence). V lost 1 base, J lost 8 bases, and 11 bases lay in between. The CDR3 DNA is TGTGCCAGTAGTATAGCGGGCAACCTTGGGGAGCTGTTTTTT. It yields the protein CASSIAGNLGELFF.

The chain employs TRBV2 and TRBJ2-1; a possible D gene is TRBD1 (5 bases). The CDR3 is 15 residues long. Germline loops: CDR1 SNHLY, CDR2 FYNNEI. Trimming left V 3 bases short and J 0 bases short, with 9 bases between. The CDR3 sequence is CASSEGQSSYNEQFF. CDR3 bases: TGTGCCAGCAGTGAGGGGCAGAGCTCCTACAATGAGCAGTTCTTC.

This sequence joins TRBV4-3 and TRBJ2-1, with D uncertain. The CDR3 runs to 15 residues. With 1 base removed from V and 3 bases from J, the gap between germline ends came to 10 bases. Germline V gives CDR1 LGHNA, CDR2 YSLEER. CDR3 bases: TGCGCCAGCAGCCAAGGGGTTAGTATCTACAATGAGCAGTTCTTC. This codes for CASSQGVSIYNEQFF.

V and J are TRBV5-1 and TRBJ2-7; D might be TRBD2 (7 bases). The CDR3 contains 15 residues. Germline values: CDR1 SGHRS, CDR2 YFSETQ. Trimming shortened V by 2 bases and J by 4 bases, and 16 bases separated the two germline ends. For the CDR3, the DNA is TGCGCCAGCAGCTTTGGTCCACAGGGAGGGTACGAGCAGTACTTC. Translating it yields CASSFGPQGGYEQYF.

The chain uses TRBV5-4 and TRBJ2-7; 9 bases match TRBD1. Germline loops: CDR1 SGHNT, CDR2 YYREEE (reference sequence). The V gene end was trimmed by 4 bases and the J gene end by 4 bases; junction bases not matched to a gene: 12. The CDR3 extends over 16 amino acids. CDR3 sequence: CASSQGLGQGSYEQYF. The CDR3 DNA sequence: TGTGCCAGCAGCCAGGGCTTGGGACAGGGCTCATACGAGCAGTACTTC.

This chain joins TRBV5-4 and TRBJ2-5; tentatively, D is TRBD2 (5 bases). Germline assignment: CDR1 SGHNT and CDR2 YYREEE (reference sequence). The CDR3 totals 13 residues. Trimming stripped 2 bases from V and 3 bases from J, with 8 bases between. The CDR3 spells CASSFGVEETQYF. In DNA form, the CDR3 reads TGTGCCAGCAGCTTCGGGGTGGAAGAGACCCAGTACTTC.

The genes are TRBV9 and TRBJ2-1, with TRBD2 matching over 12 bases. The CDR3 contains 17 residues. The V gene's germline CDR1 is SGDLS and CDR2 YYNGEE. J was trimmed by 6 bases and V by 4 bases; bases with no gene match: 11. The CDR3: CASSSQTSGRSGNEQFF. CDR3 sequence (DNA): TGTGCCAGCAGCAGTCAGACTAGCGGGAGATCGGGCAATGAGCAGTTCTTC.

The chain carries TRBV18 and TRBJ1-1; D remains ambiguous. Trimming pared 1 base from V and 6 bases from J, leaving 9 bases between. From germline, CDR1 is KGHSH and CDR2 LQKENI. This CDR3 is built from 13 residues. This chain's CDR3 is CASSPQGSAEAFF. In DNA, the CDR3 is TGTGCCAGCTCACCACAGGGTAGTGCTGAAGCTTTCTTT.